These 6 T cell receptor beta chains came from one sample sequenced in a study of monozygotic twins with inflammatory bowel disease. TCRdb reworked the 5' RACE reads into one entry per CDR3 protein, no DNA. The sample has roughly 100,000 distinct CDR3 sequences, and its top ten clones hold 1.5% to 2%. The sample consisted of blood. The receptors here all came from a human donor with ulcerative colitis or Crohn's disease, or a healthy co-twin of an affected twin (not recorded which).

The chain has TRBV24-1 and TRBJ2-7. Germline-derived CDR1 and CDR2 are KGHDR and SFDVKD. The length of the CDR3 is 11 residues. The CDR3: CATSTGYEQYF.

J is TRBJ1-3 and V is TRBV29-1; TCRdb returns TRBD1, unconfirmable since there is no DNA. The CDR3 spans 15 residues. Looked up from germline, CDR1 is SQVTM and CDR2 is ANQGSEA. This chain's CDR3 is CSAGTGPLSGNTIYF.

The chain has TRBV12-3 or TRBV12-4 and TRBJ2-7; TCRdb lists TRBD1, though no DNA is available to test this call. CDR3 length: 16 amino acids. CDR3: CASSLRGTRSSYEQYF.

The gene calls are TRBV5-1 and TRBJ1-4; the TCRdb call, TRBD1, lacks DNA for checking. This CDR3 region has 15 residues. Germline V gene sequence: CDR1 SGHRS, CDR2 YFSETQ. CDR3 residues: CASSPDRERAEKLFF.

Here the CDR3 reads CATSRSSGETYEQYF. The V call is TRBV15, the J call TRBJ2-7; absent DNA, TCRdb's TRBD2 call cannot be checked. CDR1 and CDR2 from the germline V gene are LNHNV and YYDKDF (reference sequence). This CDR3 comprises 15 residues.

The chain carries TRBV20-1 and TRBJ2-7; the TRBD1 assignment by TCRdb is unverifiable without DNA. Per the germline V gene, CDR1 is DFQATT and CDR2 is SNEGSKA (reference sequence). There are 14 residues in the CDR3. CDR3 protein: CSTPRTENFYEQYF.